The 20 T cell receptor beta chains listed next were all sequenced from one sample in a study of shared clonotypes between healthy human individuals. Some clones are missing from TCRdb's copy, which holds only in-frame ones; the method was immunoSEQ multiplex PCR. The table lists under 2.5 million clones, approximately 90% of them singletons. Sequencing was done on a sample of naive CD4+ T cells from PBMCs. The subset: CD45RA+ positively selected. These TCRs come from a man aged 18 to 29 in good health. Some clones in this sample may be carry-over from other donors' samples.

On this clone: Other DNA sequences of this sample code for an identical CDR3. The chain couples TRBV5-6 to TRBJ2-1, with 7 bases matching TRBD2. J was trimmed by 4 bases and V by 2 bases; bases with no gene match: 6. This CDR3 has 15 amino acids. Germline assignment: CDR1 SGHDT and CDR2 YYEEEE. The CDR3 DNA reads TGTGCCAGCAGCTTACGACTAGCAGGATACAATGAGCAGTTCTTC. Amino acid sequence: CASSLRLAGYNEQFF.

This chain joins TRBV28 and TRBJ2-2; D is unresolved. The CDR3 extends over 12 amino acids. Trimming took 7 bases from V and 6 from J, leaving 9 bases between them. Germline V gives CDR1 MDHEN, CDR2 SYDVKM. CDR3 protein: CASTPGSGELFF. The CDR3 bases are TGTGCCAGCACCCCCGGGTCCGGGGAGCTGTTTTTT.

The CDR3: CASSEYEGPSKRRTQYF. In nucleotides, the CDR3 is TGCGCCAGCAGTGAGTATGAGGGCCCCTCCAAGAGAAGGACCCAGTACTTC. The J gene is TRBJ2-5, the V gene TRBV10-2; a possible D gene is TRBD2 (5 bases). The V end lost 1 base, the J end lost 7 bases, and 22 bases lay between the germline ends. The CDR3 totals 17 residues. Per germline, CDR1 WSHSY and CDR2 SAAADI.

The CDR3 bases are TGTGCCAGCAGTGGGGGTGGTGGGGCCAACGTCCTGACTTTC. Encoded protein: CASSGGGGANVLTF. The chain employs TRBV6-1 and TRBJ2-6; D is uncertain. The CDR3 runs 14 residues. V shed 4 bases and J shed 3 bases, with 7 bases lying between them. Germline V gene data show CDR1 as MNHNS and CDR2 as SASEGT.

The table lists this clone with a few counts. V gene TRBV2 combines with J gene TRBJ1-5, with D maybe TRBD1 (6 bases). Germline V gene data show CDR1 as SNHLY and CDR2 as FYNNEI. The CDR3 contains 14 residues. V was cut by 5 bases and J by 5 bases, with 13 bases left in between. For the CDR3, the DNA is TGTGCCAGCAGTCAAGACAGGCTCGATCAGCCCCAGCATTTT. Amino acids: CASSQDRLDQPQHF.

There are a few counts of this clone. This sequence joins TRBV2 and TRBJ1-1; D is ambiguous. V lost 6 bases, J lost 0 bases, and 8 bases lay in between. The V gene's germline CDR1 is SNHLY and CDR2 FYNNEI. The CDR3 loop spans 13 amino acids. CDR3 coding DNA: TGTGCCAGCAGGTTAAACCTGAACACTGAAGCTTTCTTT. Protein product: CASRLNLNTEAFF. The entire variable domain, with the rest obtained from reference TRBV2 and TRBJ1-1, is as follows: EPEVTQTPSHQVTQMGQEVILRCVPISNHLYFYWYRQILGQKVEFLVSFYNNEISEKSEIFDDQFSVERPDGSNFTLKIRSTKLEDSAMYFCASRLNLNTEAFFGQGTRLTVV.

This clone was seen a single time. Different DNA sequences within this sample yield the same CDR3. The chain joins TRBV9 to TRBJ2-1; D is possibly TRBD2 (5 bases). The germline CDR1 and CDR2 sequences are SGDLS and YYNGEE. The V gene lost 2 bases and the J gene lost 0 bases, with 9 bases spanning the gap. The CDR3 is made up of 15 amino acids. Here the CDR3 DNA reads TGTGCCAGCAGCGTTGCGGGTGCCTCCTACAATGAGCAGTTCTTC. The encoded protein is CASSVAGASYNEQFF.

The CDR3 DNA follows: TGTGCCAGCAGCCAAGCAGGGAATCTCGTTACAGATACGCAGTATTTT. This translates into CASSQAGNLVTDTQYF. V and J are TRBV4-2 and TRBJ2-3; tentatively, D is TRBD1 (5 bases). The CDR3 loop spans 16 amino acids. CDR1 is LGHNA, CDR2 YNFKEQ, per germline. The V and J ends lost 1 base and 3 bases respectively, with 14 bases between them.

J is TRBJ2-6 and V is TRBV7-6; perhaps TRBD2 as D (6 bases). The CDR3 is made up of 19 amino acids. Germline assignment: CDR1 SGHVS and CDR2 FNYEAQ. The germline V and J ends were trimmed by 5 bases and 0 bases, with 20 bases remaining between them. CDR3 DNA sequence: TGTGCCAGCAGCCGAAATCCGGGACTTGGTTCCTCTGGGGCCAACGTCCTGACTTTC. Its protein is CASSRNPGLGSSGANVLTF.

The chain joins TRBV27 to TRBJ2-3; possibly TRBD2 for D (7 bases). The CDR3 spans 17 residues. V shed 2 bases and J shed 0 bases, with 15 bases lying between them. Per germline, CDR1 MNHEY and CDR2 SMNVEV (reference sequence). DNA of the CDR3: TGTGCCAGCAGTTTAGGGGGGGGCAGGTGGAGCACAGATACGCAGTATTTT. As protein: CASSLGGGRWSTDTQYF.

The genes are TRBV7-7 and TRBJ2-5, with a possible D match to TRBD1 (6 bases). This CDR3 comprises 13 residues. Looked up from germline, CDR1 is SSHAT and CDR2 is FNYEAQ (reference sequence). V was pared by 5 bases and J by 2 bases, with 9 bases between. The CDR3 nucleotides are TGTGCCAGCAGCCGGACAGTGCAAGAGACCCAGTACTTC. This codes for CASSRTVQETQYF.

The V and J genes are TRBV6-6 and TRBJ2-7; TRBD1 matches 9 bases. CDR1 and CDR2 from the germline V gene are MNHNY and SVGAGI (reference sequence). V lost 5 bases, J lost 6 bases, and 11 bases stayed unmatched. The CDR3 totals 15 residues. The CDR3 DNA sequence: TGTGCCAGCAGTGACCACCTGGACAGGGGTGTCGAGCAGTACTTC. This translates into CASSDHLDRGVEQYF.

The V call is TRBV5-8, the J call TRBJ1-1; possible D gene TRBD1, 5 bases. V gave up 2 bases and J gave up 3 bases, with 8 bases separating them. From germline, CDR1 is SGHTS and CDR2 YDEGEE. The CDR3 contains 13 residues. CDR3 sequence (DNA): TGTGCCAGCAGCTTAACAGGATACACTGAAGCTTTCTTT. Protein product: CASSLTGYTEAFF.

This rearrangement joins TRBV5-1 to TRBJ1-2; tentatively, D is TRBD1 (6 bases). V gave up 3 bases and J gave up 8 bases, with 14 bases separating them. The germline gives CDR1 SGHRS, CDR2 YFSETQ. The CDR3 is made up of 13 amino acids. The CDR3 reads CASSSRGGSGYTF. CDR3 nucleotide sequence: TGCGCCAGCAGCTCCAGGGGAGGGAGCGGCTACACCTTC.

This clone occurred once. This chain links TRBV30 with TRBJ1-6, with D perhaps matching TRBD1 (5 bases). This CDR3 is built from 12 residues. Trimming cost V 7 bases and J 4 bases, with 8 bases left between them. Looked up from germline, CDR1 is GTSNPN and CDR2 is SVGIG (reference sequence). The CDR3 region has the DNA TGTGCCTCGGGACTGTATAATTCACCCCTCCACTTT. Amino acids: CASGLYNSPLHF.

The CDR3 nucleotides are TGCGCCAGCAGCCATTTAGCGGAACATAGCACAGATACGCAGTATTTT. Protein sequence: CASSHLAEHSTDTQYF. The chain joins TRBV4-3 to TRBJ2-3, with D possibly being TRBD2 (6 bases). CDR1 and CDR2 (germline): LGHNA, YSLEER. V shed 3 bases and J shed 0 bases, with 13 bases lying between them. The CDR3 runs 16 residues.

The chain joins TRBV27 to TRBJ1-1; 8 nucleotides agree with TRBD1. Per germline, CDR1 MNHEY and CDR2 SMNVEV (reference sequence). The CDR3 is 14 residues long. The junction had 10 bases not matched to a gene; V was cut back by 8 bases and J by 5 bases. The CDR3 here is CASAIGQGRTEAFF. DNA of the CDR3: TGTGCCAGCGCCATAGGACAGGGAAGGACTGAAGCTTTCTTT.

This chain connects TRBV7-2 to TRBJ2-5; 9 bases match TRBD1. The CDR3 runs to 15 residues. Germline V gives CDR1 SGHTA, CDR2 FQGNSA. V trimming: 2 bases; J trimming: 5 bases; junction bases outside the gene matches: 6. CDR3 DNA sequence: TGTGCCAGCAGCTTAATAACAGGGGGCGCGGAGACCCAGTACTTC. Its translation: CASSLITGGAETQYF. The whole variable domain, remainder taken from reference TRBV7-2 and TRBJ2-5, is GAGVSQSPSNKVTEKGKDVELRCDPISGHTALYWYRQSLGQGLEFLIYFQGNSAPDKSGLPSDRFSAERTGGSVSTLTIQRTQQEDSAVYLCASSLITGGAETQYFGPGTRLLVL.

Of note for this clone: Other DNA sequences in this specimen translate into the identical CDR3. This chain joins TRBV5-1 and TRBJ2-7, with 8 bases identical to TRBD2. Germline trimming cut 4 bases from V and 0 bases from J; bases unmatched to any gene: 3. The germline gives CDR1 SGHRS, CDR2 YFSETQ. CDR3 length: 14 residues. For the CDR3, the DNA is TGCGCCAGCAGCCCCGGGACTAGCTCCTACGAGCAGTACTTC. This sequence encodes CASSPGTSSYEQYF.

The chain couples TRBV5-6 to TRBJ2-3, with D possibly called TRBD1 or TRBD2 (5 bases each). Trimming shortened V by 4 bases and J by 7 bases, and 16 bases separated the two germline ends. Germline V gives CDR1 SGHDT, CDR2 YYEEEE. The CDR3 is 14 amino acids. The CDR3 here is CASSSPGPPNTQYF. CDR3 DNA: TGTGCCAGCAGCAGCCCGGGACCGCCTAATACGCAGTATTTT.